This TCR beta chain originates from a study of T-cell memory formation after mild COVID-19. Notes on the study in general: Clones contracting across day 15 to 85 had a balanced CD4/CD8 profile; later expanding clones leaned CD4+. Cross-reactive memory appears to have joined, as suggested by some responding clones showing up in pre-infection memory. For contracting clones, CD4+ ones sat mainly in CM and EM, CD8+ in EMRA.

The CDR3 has 13 residues. Unmatched junction bases numbered 2, after V lost 4 bases and J lost 3 bases. CDR1 and CDR2 (germline): LGHNA, YSLEER. Comment on this clonotype: What it binds is unknown.

Using constant-segment primers, 5'RACE produced TCR alpha and TCR beta cDNA libraries carrying sample barcodes and UMIs. TCRdb passed the 5' RACE reads through MiXCR, listing each CDR3 protein once. The data show 250,000 to 300,000 distinct CDR3 sequences, with around 15% seen just once and roughly 24% held by the top ten. This clonotype originated in a man aged 18 to 35 who had mild COVID-19 (a few samples of this study predate the infection). Cell type and time point are not known. Sequenced input: PBMCs or a T cell subset sorted from them (not recorded which). The chain uses TRBV4-3 and TRBJ2-7; 8 positions match TRBD1. Written as DNA, the CDR3 is TGCGCCAGCAGCCGGGACAGGTTCTACGAGCAGTACTTC. This gives the protein CASSRDRFYEQYF.